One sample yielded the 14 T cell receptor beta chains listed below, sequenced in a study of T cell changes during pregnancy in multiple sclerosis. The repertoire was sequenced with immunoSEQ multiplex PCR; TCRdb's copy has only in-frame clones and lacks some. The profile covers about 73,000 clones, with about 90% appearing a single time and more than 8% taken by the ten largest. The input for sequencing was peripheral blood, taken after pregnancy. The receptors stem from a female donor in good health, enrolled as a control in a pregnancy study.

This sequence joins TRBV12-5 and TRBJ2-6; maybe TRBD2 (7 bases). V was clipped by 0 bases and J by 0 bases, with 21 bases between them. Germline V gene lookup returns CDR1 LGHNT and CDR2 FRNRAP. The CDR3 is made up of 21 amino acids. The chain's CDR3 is CASGLVGGQGSQPSGANVLTF. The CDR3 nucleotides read TGTGCTAGTGGTTTGGTGGGGGGGCAGGGTAGCCAGCCCTCTGGGGCCAACGTCCTGACTTTC.

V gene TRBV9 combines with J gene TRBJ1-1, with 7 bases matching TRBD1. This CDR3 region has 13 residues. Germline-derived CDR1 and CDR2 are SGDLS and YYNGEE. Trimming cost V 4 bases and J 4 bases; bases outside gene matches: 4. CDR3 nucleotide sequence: TGTGCCAGCAGCCTACAGGGGTCCACTGAAGCTTTCTTT. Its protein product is CASSLQGSTEAFF.

In nucleotides, the CDR3 is TGCAGCGGAGGACAGGGCGTCAATCAGCCCCAGCATTTT. It translates to CSGGQGVNQPQHF. This chain connects TRBV29-1 to TRBJ1-5; TRBD1 matches at 8 bases. The CDR3 is 13 amino acids. Germline CDR1 is SQVTM and CDR2 is ANQGSEA. With 7 bases clipped from V and 3 bases from J, the junction kept 5 bases outside the gene matches.

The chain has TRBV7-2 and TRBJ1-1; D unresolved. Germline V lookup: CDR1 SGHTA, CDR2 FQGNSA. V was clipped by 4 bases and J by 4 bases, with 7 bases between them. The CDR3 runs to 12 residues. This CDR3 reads CASSYYSTEAFF. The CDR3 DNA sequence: TGTGCCAGCAGCTATTACAGCACTGAAGCTTTCTTT.

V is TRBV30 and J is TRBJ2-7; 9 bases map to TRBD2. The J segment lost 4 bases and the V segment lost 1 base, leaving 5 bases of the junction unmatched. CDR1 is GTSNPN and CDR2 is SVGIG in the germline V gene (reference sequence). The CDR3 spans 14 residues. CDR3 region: CAWSETSGRYEQYF. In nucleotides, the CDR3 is TGTGCCTGGAGTGAGACTAGCGGACGGTACGAGCAGTACTTC.

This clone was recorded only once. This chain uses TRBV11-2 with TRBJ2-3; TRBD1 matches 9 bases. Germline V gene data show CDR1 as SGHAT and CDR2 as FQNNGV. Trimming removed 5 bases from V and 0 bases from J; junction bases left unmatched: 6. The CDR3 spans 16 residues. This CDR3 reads CASSEQGAGSTDTQYF. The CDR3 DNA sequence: TGTGCCAGCAGCGAACAGGGGGCAGGGAGCACAGATACGCAGTATTTT.

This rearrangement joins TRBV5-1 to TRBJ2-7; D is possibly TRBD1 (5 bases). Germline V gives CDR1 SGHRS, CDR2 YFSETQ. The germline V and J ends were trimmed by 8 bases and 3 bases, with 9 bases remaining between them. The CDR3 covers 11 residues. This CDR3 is CASSTGYEQYF. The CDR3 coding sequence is TGCGCCAGTTCCACAGGCTACGAGCAGTACTTC.

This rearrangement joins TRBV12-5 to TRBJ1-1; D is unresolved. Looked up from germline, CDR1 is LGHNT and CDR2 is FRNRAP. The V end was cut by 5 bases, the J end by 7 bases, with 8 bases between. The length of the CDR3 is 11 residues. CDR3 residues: CASGPSGEAFF. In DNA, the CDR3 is TGTGCTAGTGGTCCCTCAGGTGAAGCTTTCTTT.

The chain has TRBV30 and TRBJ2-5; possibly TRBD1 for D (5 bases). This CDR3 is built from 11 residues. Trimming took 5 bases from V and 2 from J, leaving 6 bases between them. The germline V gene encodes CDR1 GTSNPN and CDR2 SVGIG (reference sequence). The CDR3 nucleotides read TGTGCCTGGGGACAACAAGAGACCCAGTACTTC. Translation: CAWGQQETQYF.

The CDR3 here is CASSLGGVTDTQYF. CDR3 nucleotide sequence: TGTGCCAGCAGCTTAGGGGGCGTTACAGATACGCAGTATTTT. The chain is built from TRBV7-2 and TRBJ2-3; tentatively, D is TRBD1 (5 bases). The germline CDR1 and CDR2 sequences are SGHTA and FQGNSA. The V end was cut by 1 base, the J end by 3 bases, with 8 bases between. The CDR3 runs 14 residues. The whole variable domain, filled in from reference TRBV7-2 and TRBJ2-3, reads GAGVSQSPSNKVTEKGKDVELRCDPISGHTALYWYRQSLGQGLEFLIYFQGNSAPDKSGLPSDRFSAERTGGSVSTLTIQRTQQEDSAVYLCASSLGGVTDTQYFGPGTRLTVL.

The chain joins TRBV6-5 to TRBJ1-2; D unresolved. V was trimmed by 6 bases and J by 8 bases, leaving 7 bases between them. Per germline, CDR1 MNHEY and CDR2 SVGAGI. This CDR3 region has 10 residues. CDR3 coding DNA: TGTGCCAGCAGCCCTCTAGGCTACACCTTC. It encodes CASSPLGYTF.

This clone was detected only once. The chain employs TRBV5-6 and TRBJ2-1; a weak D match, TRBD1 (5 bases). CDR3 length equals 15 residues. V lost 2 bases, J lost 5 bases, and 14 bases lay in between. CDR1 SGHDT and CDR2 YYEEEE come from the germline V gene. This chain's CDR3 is CASSFVNGAHNEQFF. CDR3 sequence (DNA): TGTGCCAGCAGCTTTGTCAATGGGGCCCACAATGAGCAGTTCTTC.

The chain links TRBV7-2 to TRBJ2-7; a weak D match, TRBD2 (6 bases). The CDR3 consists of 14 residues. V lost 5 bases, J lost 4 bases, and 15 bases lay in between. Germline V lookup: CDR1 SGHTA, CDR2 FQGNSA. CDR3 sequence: CASSRTTVSYEQYF. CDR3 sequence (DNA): TGTGCCAGCAGCCGGACTACAGTTTCTTACGAGCAGTACTTC. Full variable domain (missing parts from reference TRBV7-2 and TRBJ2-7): GAGVSQSPSNKVTEKGKDVELRCDPISGHTALYWYRQSLGQGLEFLIYFQGNSAPDKSGLPSDRFSAERTGGSVSTLTIQRTQQEDSAVYLCASSRTTVSYEQYFGPGTRLTVT.

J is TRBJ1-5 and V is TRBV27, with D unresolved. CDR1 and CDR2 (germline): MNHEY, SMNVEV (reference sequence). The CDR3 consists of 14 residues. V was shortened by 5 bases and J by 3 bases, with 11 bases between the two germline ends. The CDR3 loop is CASSPNSSNQPQHF. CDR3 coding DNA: TGTGCCAGCAGTCCGAACAGTTCCAATCAGCCCCAGCATTTT.